The next 24 T cell receptor beta chains were all read from a single sample in a study of shared clonotypes between healthy human individuals. Terminally differentiated effector memory CD45RA+ cells were excluded from the naive CD8 cells, which were CD45RO-negative and positively selected for CCR7. The table came from immunoSEQ multiplex PCR; TCRdb's copy has only in-frame clones and leaves some out. The sample comprises 1.5 million to 2.5 million clones, approximately 94% of which are singletons, and 1.2% rests with the top ten. The sequencing sample was made of naive CD8+ T cells sorted from blood. Source of these receptors: a man younger than 30 in good health.

The chain has TRBV6-6 and TRBJ2-7; 9 bases line up with TRBD1. The CDR3 extends over 14 amino acids. V gave up 4 bases and J gave up 5 bases; unmatched junction bases: 6. CDR1 and CDR2 (germline): MNHNY, SVGAGI (reference sequence). The DNA for the CDR3 is TGTGCCAGCAGTTGGACAGGGGTGGGCGACGAGCAGTACTTC. Protein sequence: CASSWTGVGDEQYF.

The chain carries TRBV19 and TRBJ2-1; D call uncertain. V was clipped by 3 bases and J by 9 bases, with 12 bases between them. The V gene's germline CDR1 is LNHDA and CDR2 SQIVND (reference sequence). This CDR3 is built from 13 residues. The CDR3 nucleotides are TGTGCCAGTAGTATGAGTTCAACGGGTGAGCAGTTCTTC. Translating gives CASSMSSTGEQFF.

The chain couples TRBV6-5 to TRBJ1-2; D perhaps matches TRBD1 (6 bases). The germline gives CDR1 MNHEY, CDR2 SVGAGI. The V and J ends lost 0 bases and 1 base respectively, with 12 bases between them. The CDR3 has 16 residues. CDR3 coding DNA: TGTGCCAGCAGTTACTCGTCAGGGGAATATAACTATGGCTACACCTTC. Its translation is CASSYSSGEYNYGYTF.

About this clone itself: Other DNA sequences in the same sample also yield this CDR3. This chain links TRBV19 with TRBJ1-1; D gene ambiguous. Trimming left V 3 bases short and J 7 bases short, with 6 bases between. This CDR3 spans 11 amino acids. Germline CDR1 is LNHDA and CDR2 is SQIVND (reference sequence). The CDR3 nucleotides are TGTGCCAGTAGTATCGGCGTTGAAGCTTTCTTT. The encoded protein is CASSIGVEAFF.

About this clone itself: Distinct nucleotide sequences in the sample also encode this CDR3. This CDR3 is CASSPSGGSYNEQFF. The CDR3 region has the DNA TGCGCCAGCAGCCCATCAGGGGGCTCCTACAATGAGCAGTTCTTC. This chain links TRBV4-3 with TRBJ2-1; 7 bases are a match to TRBD1. The CDR3 has 15 residues. From germline, CDR1 is LGHNA and CDR2 YSLEER. Trimming at V came to 4 bases and at J to 0 bases, leaving 3 bases not matched to a gene.

The chain has TRBV6-5 and TRBJ1-5, with 7 bases matching TRBD1. The CDR3 is 14 residues long. Germline V lookup: CDR1 MNHEY, CDR2 SVGAGI. Trimming at V came to 5 bases and at J to 6 bases, leaving 7 bases not matched to a gene. CDR3: CASSATGFSQPQHF. The CDR3 DNA sequence: TGTGCCAGCAGTGCGACAGGGTTCAGTCAGCCCCAGCATTTT.

CDR3 region: CASSLAAGGPIEAFF. DNA of the CDR3: TGTGCCAGCAGCTTAGCGGCCGGAGGGCCTATCGAAGCTTTCTTT. The chain couples TRBV7-9 to TRBJ1-1; D gene unclear. CDR3 length: 15 amino acids. CDR1 and CDR2 (germline): SEHNR, FQNEAQ (reference sequence). Trimming took 0 bases from V and 8 from J, leaving 16 bases between them.

The chain uses TRBV4-1 and TRBJ2-2; D is uncertain. Per germline, CDR1 MGHRA and CDR2 YSYEKL. The CDR3 covers 13 residues. V was trimmed by 3 bases and J by 2 bases, leaving 4 bases between them. CDR3 nucleotides: TGCGCCAGCAGCCATGATAACACCGGGGAGCTGTTTTTT. It translates to CASSHDNTGELFF.

On this clone itself: The sample has other DNA sequences that encode this CDR3 too. V gene TRBV9 combines with J gene TRBJ2-2, with 7 nucleotides matching TRBD1. CDR1 and CDR2 from the germline V gene are SGDLS and YYNGEE. V lost 2 bases to trimming and J lost 7 bases; unmatched junction nucleotides: 5. CDR3 length: 14 residues. CDR3 in DNA: TGTGCCAGCAGCGTCGCAGGGGGAAGCGGGGAGCTGTTTTTT. Translation gives CASSVAGGSGELFF.

This chain links TRBV10-3 with TRBJ2-2, with 9 bases identical to TRBD2. Germline loops: CDR1 ENHRY, CDR2 SYGVKD. V was pared by 3 bases and J by 3 bases, with 5 bases of the junction left unmatched. CDR3 size: 16 residues. CDR3 coding DNA: TGTGCCATCAGTGAAGGTCTAGCGGGGCACACCGGGGAGCTGTTTTTT. This encodes CAISEGLAGHTGELFF.

V is TRBV25-1 and J is TRBJ1-2; 7 nucleotides align to TRBD1. V gave up 3 bases and J gave up 3 bases; unmatched junction bases: 4. CDR1 and CDR2 (germline): MGHDK, SYGVNS. CDR3 length equals 14 residues. CDR3 in DNA: TGTGCCAGCAGTGACGACAGGGTAGACTATGGCTACACCTTC. It is translated as CASSDDRVDYGYTF.

This rearrangement joins TRBV4-1 to TRBJ2-3, with 7 bases identical to TRBD1. Per germline, CDR1 MGHRA and CDR2 YSYEKL. J was trimmed by 2 bases and V by 4 bases; bases with no gene match: 9. The CDR3 is 16 residues long. The CDR3 DNA reads TGCGCCAGCAGCCTAAGAACAGGGGCAACCACAGATACGCAGTATTTT. Its protein product is CASSLRTGATTDTQYF.

The V and J genes are TRBV6-1 and TRBJ2-1, with D possibly TRBD1 on 5 matching bases. V was cut by 2 bases and J by 7 bases, with 21 bases left in between. There are 17 residues in the CDR3. In germline, CDR1 is MNHNS, CDR2 SASEGT. CDR3: CASSEWKGRQLENEQFF. The CDR3 DNA reads as TGTGCCAGCAGTGAATGGAAGGGGCGACAGTTGGAGAATGAGCAGTTCTTC.

This chain joins TRBV2 and TRBJ2-1; tentative D call: TRBD2 (6 bases). The germline CDR1 and CDR2 sequences are SNHLY and FYNNEI. V was trimmed by 0 bases and J by 3 bases, leaving 18 bases between them. The CDR3 sequence is 18 residues long. CDR3 sequence (DNA): TGTGCCAGCAGTGAAGCGCTAACGGGGGACCCCTACTACAATGAGCAGTTCTTC. This encodes CASSEALTGDPYYNEQFF.

The chain carries TRBV5-4 and TRBJ2-1, with unresolved D. This CDR3 contains 17 residues. Per the germline V gene, CDR1 is SGHNT and CDR2 is YYREEE (reference sequence). Trimming removed 1 base from V and 0 bases from J, with 14 bases in between. The CDR3, as DNA: TGTGCCAGCAGCTTGTTGTCCCTGAGGAGCTCCTACAATGAGCAGTTCTTC. Its translation is CASSLLSLRSSYNEQFF.

V and J are TRBV5-6 and TRBJ2-1; 10 bases align to TRBD2. Germline V gene data show CDR1 as SGHDT and CDR2 as YYEEEE. This CDR3 comprises 15 residues. Trimming cost V 3 bases and J 4 bases; bases outside gene matches: 4. The CDR3 here is CASSSGLALYNEQFF. CDR3 in DNA: TGTGCCAGCAGCTCGGGACTAGCGCTTTACAATGAGCAGTTCTTC.

In DNA form, the CDR3 reads TGTGCCAGCAGTCCAAACGCCGGGACACCTTACGAGCAGTACTTC. It translates to CASSPNAGTPYEQYF. The V call is TRBV6-1, the J call TRBJ2-7; D may be TRBD1 (6 bases). The CDR3 consists of 15 residues. With 5 bases removed from V and 4 bases from J, the gap between germline ends came to 18 bases. CDR1 and CDR2 (germline): MNHNS, SASEGT.

The V call is TRBV7-8, the J call TRBJ1-5; 9 positions match TRBD1. The CDR3 has 17 residues. Trimming at V came to 4 bases and at J to 5 bases, leaving 12 bases not matched to a gene. Germline V CDR1 and CDR2: SGHVS, FQNEAQ. The chain's CDR3 is CASSSPELDRGYQPQHF. In DNA form, the CDR3 reads TGTGCCAGCAGCTCCCCGGAGTTGGACAGGGGCTATCAGCCCCAGCATTTT.

The genes are TRBV5-8 and TRBJ1-6; D gene ambiguous. V dropped 4 bases and J dropped 9 bases, with 17 bases sitting between them. Germline values: CDR1 SGHTS, CDR2 YDEGEE. The CDR3 is 15 amino acids. This CDR3 reads CASSREYQPGSPLHF. The CDR3 nucleotides are TGTGCCAGCAGCAGGGAATATCAACCAGGTTCACCCCTCCACTTT.

About this clone itself: In the same sample, other DNA sequences code for this CDR3. This chain joins TRBV19 and TRBJ2-3; D unclear. The V gene's germline CDR1 is LNHDA and CDR2 SQIVND (reference sequence). Trimming removed 0 bases at V and 5 bases at J, with 6 bases between. There are 13 residues in the CDR3. The CDR3 region has the DNA TGTGCCAGTAGTATAGATCTAGAAGATACGCAGTATTTT. Translating gives CASSIDLEDTQYF. Together with reference TRBV19 and TRBJ2-3, the CDR3 gives the full variable domain: DGGITQSPKYLFRKEGQNVTLSCEQNLNHDAMYWYRQDPGQGLRLIYYSQIVNDFQKGDIAEGYSVSREKKESFPLTVTSAQKNPTAFYLCASSIDLEDTQYFGPGTRLTVL.

This clone was seen only a few times. Additional DNA sequences in this sample encode the identical CDR3. The genes are TRBV4-3 and TRBJ2-1; no reliable D call. CDR1 and CDR2 from the germline V gene are LGHNA and YSLEER. V lost 0 bases and J 0 bases, leaving 0 bases between the germline ends. This CDR3 is 13 amino acids long. The CDR3 is CASSQDSYNEQFF. The CDR3 region has the DNA TGCGCCAGCAGCCAAGACTCCTACAATGAGCAGTTCTTC.

The CDR3: CAWSDPGGGEDGYTF. In DNA, the CDR3 is TGTGCCTGGAGTGATCCAGGAGGGGGTGAGGATGGCTACACCTTC. The chain recombines TRBV30 with TRBJ1-2, with D tentatively TRBD1 (6 bases). CDR1 and CDR2 from the germline V gene are GTSNPN and SVGIG (reference sequence). The CDR3 is 15 residues long. V was clipped by 1 base and J by 6 bases, with 18 bases between them. The full variable domain, with the rest looked up from reference TRBV30 and TRBJ1-2, is SQTIHQWPATLVQPVGSPLSLECTVEGTSNPNLYWYRQAAGRGLQLLFYSVGIGQISSEVPQNLSASRPQDRQFILSSKKLLLSDSGFYLCAWSDPGGGEDGYTFGSGTRLTVV.

The CDR3 is CASSLPSSYEQYF. The CDR3, as DNA: TGTGCCAGCAGCTTACCCTCGTCCTACGAGCAGTACTTC. This chain links TRBV7-6 with TRBJ2-7, with unresolved D. CDR3 size: 13 residues. V was cut by 2 bases and J by 1 base, with 6 bases left in between. CDR1 is SGHVS and CDR2 is FNYEAQ in the germline V gene.

This clone was seen only a few times. The chain joins TRBV4-1 to TRBJ2-2; either TRBD1 or TRBD2 may supply D (5 bases each). The V and J ends lost 5 bases and 4 bases respectively, with 11 bases between them. Germline V gene lookup returns CDR1 MGHRA and CDR2 YSYEKL. This CDR3 region has 14 residues. The CDR3 spells CASSAQGPTGELFF. In DNA form, the CDR3 reads TGCGCCAGCAGCGCGCAGGGACCCACCGGGGAGCTGTTTTTT.